This T cell receptor (beta chain) was sequenced in a study of regulatory T cells in long-lasting Graves disease. Time point specified: newly diagnosed GD, antithyroid drugs for less than 3 months. PBMC-extracted RNA yielded the TCR library. As a group, patients came from one endocrinology department in Xi'an, China. This clonotype has ten or more counts. Building the TCR beta libraries relied on iRepertoire HTBI primers, and CDR3 regions underwent Arm-PCR. TCRdb re-called the multiplex PCR reads through MiXCR, storing one row per CDR3 protein. The sample yields around 250,000 distinct CDR3 sequences, 15% to 20% seen once. These data were also reused for a study on T cells in Graves' hyperthyroidism and ophthalmopathy. Per that paper: Clinical symptoms, serum thyroxine and TRAb, thyroid ultrasound and orbital computed tomography were used for the diagnoses. Most thyroid clonotypes expanded above 0.001 appeared in blood too.

The TCR was taken from a woman in her 30s with Graves disease. The sequencing here drew on peripheral blood mononuclear cells (PBMCs), taken at new diagnosis, from a patient treated with antithyroid drugs.

CDR3 DNA sequence: TGTGCCAGCAGTGAACGGGGGAGGTTTTACGAGCAGTACTTC. Amino acid sequence: CASSERGRFYEQYF. The chain has TRBV6-2 or TRBV6-3 and TRBJ2-7, with a tentative D call TRBD2 (6 bases). This CDR3 is 14 amino acids long. Germline CDR1 MNHEY, CDR2 SVGEGT. The ends were cut back, 5 bases at V and 4 bases at J, with 15 bases in the middle.